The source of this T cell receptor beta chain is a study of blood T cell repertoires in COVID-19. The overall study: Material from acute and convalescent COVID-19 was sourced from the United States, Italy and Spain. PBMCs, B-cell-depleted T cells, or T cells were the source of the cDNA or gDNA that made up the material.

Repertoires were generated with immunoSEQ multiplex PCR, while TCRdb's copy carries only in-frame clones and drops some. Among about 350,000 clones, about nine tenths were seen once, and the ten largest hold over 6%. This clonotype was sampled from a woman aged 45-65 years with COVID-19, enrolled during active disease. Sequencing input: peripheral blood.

The chain's CDR3 is CASSPSENTGELFF. The CDR3 coding sequence is TGTGCCAGCAGCCCAAGCGAAAACACCGGGGAGCTGTTTTTT. The V gene is TRBV4-2, the J gene TRBJ2-2; D ambiguous. The CDR3 consists of 14 residues. The V gene's germline CDR1 is LGHNA and CDR2 YNFKEQ. V lost 4 bases and J lost 2, with 8 bases in between.